The text below deals with one T cell receptor beta chain. Its cognate antigen has yet to be identified. The input lacks base qualities; no much larger clone sits a single base away. The CDR3 sequence holds 15 residues, the cysteine and phenylalanine included. CDR3 DNA only is kept here, 45 bases in frame from base 1. The germline V gene supplies CDR1 SGHRS and CDR2 YFSETQ. V is clipped by 0 bases and J by 3 bases, and the sequence between their germline boundaries is 9 bases long. Hyperthyroidism patients were aged 18 to 65 years and newly diagnosed, with disease duration of less than 2 months. Any patient with an uncontrolled infection, another autoimmune disease, pregnancy or lactation was excluded. Diagnoses relied on clinical symptoms, serum thyroxine and TRAb, thyroid ultrasound and orbital computed tomography. For progressor patients, blood was drawn at the first diagnosis of hyperthyroidism, before any ophthalmopathy symptoms had appeared. PBMCs were separated from about 10 ml of fresh peripheral blood using Ficoll-Paque density gradient centrifugation. Progressor patients were first diagnosed with Graves' hyperthyroidism and then developed ophthalmopathy during follow-up. Trizol reagent was used to extract total RNA, and RNA quality was then checked on an Agilent 2100 Bioanalyzer.

TCR beta CDR3 regions were amplified from RNA transcripts. A first-round RT-PCR of the TCR CDR3 used the HTBI primer set with the Qiagen OneStep RT-PCR kit. Libraries were constructed in a second round of multiplex PCR, after which size selection and purification were carried out. The libraries were sequenced on an Illumina HiSeq2000 using paired-end 100 bp reads. The published analysis was carried out like this. SOAPnuke was used to process the raw data, removing reads that contained adapters or uncalled bases, had a mean Phred below 15, or lacked an exact match to the constant primer or identifier. COPE v1.2.5 was used to merge the high-quality paired reads, and each unique nucleotide sequence was defined as a clonotype. MiTCR v1.1 was used to align the clonotypes against IMGT TRBV, TRBD and TRBJ reference segments. The analysis included only V-J combinations with a frequency above 0.0001, which together covered more than 99% of the repertoires. The TCS score was defined as F50 (clonal expansion) divided by E x V (chaos), with BLOSUM62-based TCRdist calculated between CDR3 peptides within each V-J. Welch's t-statistics and random forest reduced 450 to 600 V-J features to about 12, which were used in a naive Bayes classifier (R e1071). TCRdb reprocessing: public reads trimmed at Q25 with fastp, clones called with MiXCR, in-frame beta chains kept. Merged by CDR3 protein, the rows form single entries marked with the most common genes and DNA. The V and J calls were determined by TCRdb, not by the authors. The sample table lists a few hundred thousand distinct CDR3 sequences, about 14% of them with a count of one. Less than 15% of the sample lies in the top ten.

The entry originates in a study of T cells in Graves' hyperthyroidism and ophthalmopathy (dated by TCRdb to the late 2010s). About the full investigation: Peripheral blood was collected at initial diagnosis, before any treatment. To identify TCR V-J signatures that set the groups apart, the researchers used a discovery cohort of more than 95 patients, made up of around 42 with Graves' ophthalmopathy and approximately 57 with stable Graves' hyperthyroidism. Prospective prediction of ophthalmopathy was tested in an independent validation cohort of approximately 19 hyperthyroidism patients and approximately 17 patients who later progressed to ophthalmopathy. For training and testing, the roughly 93 patients in the discovery cohort were randomly divided in a 7:3 ratio. The study also compared thyroid tissue and blood T-cell repertoires from a handful of Graves' hyperthyroidism patients. Following sampling, methimazole starting at 30 mg daily was given to hyperthyroidism patients, and high-dose intravenous methylprednisolone was given to ophthalmopathy patients. TCR Vbeta CDR3 sequencing of 140 or so peripheral blood samples (43 ophthalmopathy, about 75 hyperthyroidism and roughly 17 progressor patients) is reported in the paper. Results and caveats for the whole study, not just this receptor: A 13 V-J signature model separated ophthalmopathy from stable hyperthyroidism, with around 88% sensitivity and 81.08% specificity in cross-validation and 80%/75% in testing. Most expanded thyroid clonotypes (frequency above 0.001) were also found in blood, which suggests that blood repertoires may mirror thyroid immune responses. In validation, the model predicted progression to ophthalmopathy a median of around six months before onset, with 65% to 71% sensitivity and nearly 75% specificity. Sample size was not statistically predetermined, and blinding of investigators to group allocation was not performed.

The clonotype comes from a woman aged 40 to 49 with Graves' hyperthyroidism that later progressed to Graves' ophthalmopathy. The chain couples TRBV5-1 to TRBJ2-2, with no confident D gene call. Sequencing was done on a sample of blood. The sequenced DNA is TGCGCCAGCAGCTTGGTTTACAGCCACACCGGGGAGCTGTTTTTT. Its translation reads: CASSLVYSHTGELFF.